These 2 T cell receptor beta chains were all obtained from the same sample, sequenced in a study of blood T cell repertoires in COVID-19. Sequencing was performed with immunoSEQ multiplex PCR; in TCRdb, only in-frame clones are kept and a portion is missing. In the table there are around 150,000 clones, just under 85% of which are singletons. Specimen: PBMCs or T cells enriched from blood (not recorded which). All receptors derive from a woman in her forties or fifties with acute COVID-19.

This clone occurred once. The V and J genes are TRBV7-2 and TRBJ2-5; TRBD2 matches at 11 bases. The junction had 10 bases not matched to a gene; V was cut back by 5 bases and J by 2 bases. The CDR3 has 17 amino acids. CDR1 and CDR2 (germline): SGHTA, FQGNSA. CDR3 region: CASSQLAGGPRQETQYF. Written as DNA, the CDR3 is TGTGCCAGCAGCCAATTAGCGGGAGGGCCGAGGCAAGAGACCCAGTACTTC.

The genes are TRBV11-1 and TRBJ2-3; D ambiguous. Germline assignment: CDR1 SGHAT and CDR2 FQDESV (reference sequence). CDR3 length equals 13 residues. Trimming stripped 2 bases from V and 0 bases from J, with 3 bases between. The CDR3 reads CASSLLSTDTQYF. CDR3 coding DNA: TGTGCCAGCAGCTTATTAAGCACAGATACGCAGTATTTT.